This entry lists 15 T cell receptor beta chains sequenced from one sample in a study of graft-versus-host responses after intestinal transplantation. Their target antigens are unknown. Here immunoSEQ multiplex PCR was the method, and the copy in TCRdb shows in-frame clones only, minus some. This sample has 100,000 or so clones; 80% to 95% occur once, and the top ten carry 0.15% to 0.2%. The sequencing used unstimulated CD4+ T cells sorted from spleen or lymph node cells, collected before intestinal transplant. The source is a human donor who received an intestinal transplant.

CDR3 sequence (DNA): TGTGCCAGCAGCTTGTTCCGGGAGGGGTTTAGTTCCTACAATGAGCAGTTCTTC. It is translated as CASSLFREGFSSYNEQFF. The chain links TRBV5-6 to TRBJ2-1; 8 nucleotides agree with TRBD2. The CDR3 contains 18 residues. Germline CDR1 and CDR2: SGHDT and YYEEEE. The junction had 10 bases not matched to a gene; V was cut back by 1 base and J by 1 base.

This chain uses TRBV11-3 with TRBJ2-7; 7 bases line up with TRBD2. V shed 4 bases and J 0 bases; nucleotides not matched to a gene: 3. This CDR3 region has 14 residues. From germline, CDR1 is SGHNT and CDR2 YENEEA. Written as DNA, the CDR3 is TGTGCCAGCAGCTCTGCGGGGGTCTCCTACGAGCAGTACTTC. Its translation: CASSSAGVSYEQYF.

This clone has only a few counts. The V and J genes are TRBV6-5 and TRBJ1-6, with unresolved D. V was clipped by 6 bases and J by 10 bases, with 13 bases between them. The CDR3 totals 13 residues. Germline V gene data show CDR1 as MNHEY and CDR2 as SVGAGI. Here the CDR3 reads CASRPGSGSPLHF. The CDR3 DNA sequence: TGTGCCAGCAGGCCAGGCAGTGGCTCACCCCTCCACTTT.

In its sample, this clone was seen once. The chain joins TRBV19 to TRBJ2-7; weak D call: TRBD2 (5 bases). This CDR3 has 12 amino acids. In germline, CDR1 is LNHDA, CDR2 SQIVND (reference sequence). The V gene lost 10 bases and the J gene lost 2 bases, with 12 bases spanning the gap. The CDR3 nucleotides are TGTGCCACCCAAAACGGGGCCTACGAGCAGTACTTC. As protein: CATQNGAYEQYF. The full variable domain, completed using reference TRBV19 and TRBJ2-7, is DGGITQSPKYLFRKEGQNVTLSCEQNLNHDAMYWYRQDPGQGLRLIYYSQIVNDFQKGDIAEGYSVSREKKESFPLTVTSAQKNPTAFYLCATQNGAYEQYFGPGTRLTVT.

The chain employs TRBV30 and TRBJ2-1; perhaps TRBD1 as D (6 bases). Trimming left V 4 bases short and J 8 bases short, with 15 bases between. The CDR3 loop spans 13 amino acids. From germline, CDR1 is GTSNPN and CDR2 SVGIG (reference sequence). The CDR3 loop is CAWTTGRWHEQFF. The CDR3, as DNA: TGTGCCTGGACGACAGGTCGGTGGCATGAGCAGTTCTTC.

Here the CDR3 reads CASSLVPRGAGANVLTF. As DNA, the CDR3 is TGTGCCAGCAGCTTAGTCCCCAGGGGCGCTGGGGCCAACGTCCTGACTTTC. The rearrangement uses TRBV11-2 and TRBJ2-6; tentative D call: TRBD1 (6 bases). V dropped 1 base and J dropped 2 bases, with 12 bases sitting between them. This CDR3 contains 17 residues. Germline assignment: CDR1 SGHAT and CDR2 FQNNGV.

The chain carries TRBV7-9 and TRBJ1-5; D gene uncertain. The CDR3 has 12 amino acids. Looked up from germline, CDR1 is SEHNR and CDR2 is FQNEAQ (reference sequence). Trimming cost V 6 bases and J 4 bases, with 7 bases left between them. In DNA form, the CDR3 reads TGTGCCAGCAGTCACCTAAATCAGCCCCAGCATTTT. Its protein is CASSHLNQPQHF.

The chain is built from TRBV11-2 and TRBJ2-3; a possible D gene is TRBD1 (6 bases). CDR1 is SGHAT and CDR2 is FQNNGV in the germline V gene. Trimming pared 3 bases from V and 0 bases from J, leaving 7 bases between. The CDR3 is made up of 14 amino acids. The CDR3 protein is CASSLQGSTDTQYF. In DNA form, the CDR3 reads TGTGCCAGCAGCTTGCAGGGGAGCACAGATACGCAGTATTTT.

The chain couples TRBV9 to TRBJ1-2; the D is unclear. CDR1 is SGDLS, CDR2 YYNGEE, per germline. V lost 0 bases, J lost 3 bases, and 6 bases lay in between. CDR3 size: 13 residues. The CDR3 is CASSVDGDYGYTF. In DNA form, the CDR3 reads TGTGCCAGCAGCGTAGACGGGGACTATGGCTACACCTTC.

The CDR3 nucleotides read TGTGCCAGCAGTTGGTCCGGGGGACAGGGGGCCCAGCCCCAGCATTTT. Its protein is CASSWSGGQGAQPQHF. The V call is TRBV6-5, the J call TRBJ1-5; TRBD1 aligns across 12 bases. J gave up 7 bases and V 4 bases, and 8 bases lay outside the gene matches. Germline CDR1 MNHEY, CDR2 SVGAGI. The CDR3 runs 16 residues.

Written as DNA, the CDR3 is TGTGCCAGCAGAGGGGGTGGGACAGAAAACACTGAAGCTTTCTTT. Translating it yields CASRGGGTENTEAFF. V and J are TRBV6-1 and TRBJ1-1; 7 nucleotides line up with TRBD1. The CDR3 length is 15 residues. With 6 bases clipped from V and 2 bases from J, the junction kept 9 bases outside the gene matches. Germline V gene data show CDR1 as MNHNS and CDR2 as SASEGT.

The chain combines TRBV7-7 with TRBJ2-3, with D tentatively TRBD2 (5 bases). Germline CDR1 and CDR2: SSHAT and FNYEAQ (reference sequence). This CDR3 region has 17 residues. The V end was cut by 3 bases, the J end by 0 bases, with 16 bases between. CDR3 sequence: CASSFFVSEGSTDTQYF. In DNA, the CDR3 is TGTGCCAGCAGCTTTTTCGTGAGCGAGGGAAGCACAGATACGCAGTATTTT.

V usage is TRBV28 and J usage is TRBJ1-2; 10 nucleotides line up with TRBD1. Trimming at V came to 6 bases and at J to 3 bases, leaving 13 bases not matched to a gene. This CDR3 region has 17 residues. From germline, CDR1 is MDHEN and CDR2 SYDVKM. The chain's CDR3 is CASSIRDRGPFHYGYTF. CDR3 sequence (DNA): TGTGCCAGCAGCATCCGGGACAGGGGTCCTTTCCACTATGGCTACACCTTC.

CDR3 nucleotides: TGTGCCAGCAGCTACCTAACCCACGACCGGGGGAAGATCTACGAGCAGTACTTC. Encoded protein: CASSYLTHDRGKIYEQYF. This rearrangement joins TRBV5-6 to TRBJ2-7; D is possibly TRBD2 (6 bases). Trimming shortened V by 3 bases and J by 3 bases, and 25 bases separated the two germline ends. This CDR3 has 18 amino acids. CDR1 and CDR2 from the germline V gene are SGHDT and YYEEEE.

This clone showed up just a few times. The chain couples TRBV10-2 to TRBJ1-2; D perhaps matches TRBD1 (6 bases). The V gene lost 5 bases and the J gene lost 6 bases, with 13 bases spanning the gap. CDR3 length equals 13 residues. CDR1 and CDR2 from the germline V gene are WSHSY and SAAADI. The CDR3 sequence: CASSRDIGDGYTF. The CDR3 DNA reads as TGCGCCAGCAGTAGGGACATTGGAGATGGCTACACCTTC.